This T cell receptor beta chain originates from a study of blood T cell repertoires in COVID-19. Background on the study: Acute-phase and convalescent COVID-19 samples originated in the United States, Italy and Spain. T cells, B-cell-depleted T cells, or PBMCs supplied cDNA or gDNA.

CDR3 size: 13 residues. Trimming left V 4 bases short and J 6 bases short, with 13 bases between. Clones were sequenced by immunoSEQ multiplex PCR, and TCRdb holds only the in-frame ones, with some missing. Of about 76,000 clones in the sample, roughly 80% are singletons; the top ten hold 27%. Sequencing was carried out using peripheral blood. The rearrangement links TRBV23-1 to TRBJ2-7, with D possibly matching TRBD1 (5 bases). TRBV23-1 is marked as an open reading frame, function uncertain. This TCR derives from a human donor in a cohort sampled during active COVID-19. The CDR3 spells CASSPLGTGEQYF. CDR3 DNA sequence: TGCGCCAGCAGTCCCCTGGGAACAGGCGAGCAGTACTTC.